Below, 27 T cell receptor beta chains from the same sample are listed, as sequenced in a study of chemoradiotherapy in HPV16-positive cancers. Generated by immunoSEQ multiplex PCR, the TCRdb table keeps only in-frame clones and is missing some. The table includes 7,500 to 8,000 clones, just over 75% detected once. The specimen was collected from a patient who underwent chemoradiotherapy. Every receptor here comes from a human donor with HPV-associated anogenital cancer.

This chain connects TRBV7-9 to TRBJ1-1, with D possibly matching TRBD1 (6 bases). Germline CDR1 reads SEHNR; CDR2 reads FQNEAQ (reference sequence). The CDR3 is 14 residues long. V was clipped by 0 bases and J by 4 bases, with 9 bases between them. For the CDR3, the DNA is TGTGCCAGCAGCTTAGCGGCCAGGGGCACTGAAGCTTTCTTT. Encoded protein: CASSLAARGTEAFF.

The rearrangement links TRBV23-1 to TRBJ2-7; 9 bases agree with TRBD1. TRBV23-1 is an ORF, with its function uncertain. The CDR3 loop spans 16 amino acids. Trimming removed 8 bases from V and 3 bases from J; junction bases left unmatched: 14. The CDR3 nucleotides read TGCGCCAGCCGGCGGGGGCCGGGACAGGGAAGCTACGAGCAGTACTTC. It is translated as CASRRGPGQGSYEQYF.

This clone showed up just once. The chain has TRBV10-2 and TRBJ1-5, with 7 bases that match TRBD1. The V and J ends lost 6 bases and 3 bases, in that order; junction bases with no gene match: 5. The V gene's germline CDR1 is WSHSY and CDR2 SAAADI. The length of the CDR3 is 14 residues. The CDR3 nucleotides are TGCGCCAGCAGCGACAGGGTCCCCAATCAGCCCCAGCATTTT. Its translation: CASSDRVPNQPQHF.

This clone was seen only once. This rearrangement joins TRBV12-5 to TRBJ2-5; TRBD1 agrees at 7 bases. Looked up from germline, CDR1 is LGHNT and CDR2 is FRNRAP. J gave up 5 bases and V 1 base, and 10 bases lay outside the gene matches. This CDR3 spans 16 amino acids. The CDR3 nucleotides are TGTGCTAGTGGTTTGGGCCCGACAGGGCGGGCGGAGACCCAGTACTTC. Translated, it gives CASGLGPTGRAETQYF. The full variable domain, in which reference TRBV12-5 and TRBJ2-5 provide the parts outside the CDR3, is DARVTQTPRHKVTEMGQEVTMRCQPILGHNTVFWYRQTMMQGLELLAYFRNRAPLDDSGMPKDRFSAEMPDATLATLKIQPSEPRDSAVYFCASGLGPTGRAETQYFGPGTRLLVL.

The chain carries TRBV6-1 and TRBJ2-3; D remains ambiguous. Germline V CDR1 and CDR2: MNHNS, SASEGT. The CDR3 runs 14 residues. Between the trimmed V and J ends, which lost 4 bases and 1 base, there was a span of 9 bases. The CDR3 protein is CASSATWGTDTQYF. CDR3 bases: TGTGCCAGCAGTGCGACATGGGGCACAGATACGCAGTATTTT.

The genes are TRBV11-1 and TRBJ2-3; D uncertain. This CDR3 comprises 12 residues. Germline V lookup: CDR1 SGHAT, CDR2 FQDESV (reference sequence). V gave up 3 bases and J gave up 6 bases, with 7 bases separating them. The CDR3 region is CASSFRVDTQYF. The CDR3 nucleotides read TGTGCCAGCAGCTTCAGAGTCGATACGCAGTATTTT.

About this clone itself: The junction differs from germline at one of its ends, possibly a read error. The chain links TRBV2 to TRBJ2-5, with D possibly being TRBD2 (6 bases). The germline CDR1 and CDR2 sequences are SNHLY and FYNNEI. The CDR3 covers 14 residues. The CDR3 region has the DNA TGTGCCAGCAGAGAAGGGGACTTCCGACGGACCCAGTACTTC. Translating it yields CASREGDFRRTQYF.

This chain uses TRBV19 with TRBJ2-3; perhaps D is TRBD1 or TRBD2 (5 bases each). The germline gives CDR1 LNHDA, CDR2 SQIVND (reference sequence). The CDR3 extends over 15 amino acids. Trimming removed 7 bases at V and 4 bases at J, with 18 bases between. The CDR3 sequence: CASTPSWGGSDTQYF. In nucleotides, the CDR3 is TGTGCCAGTACCCCGTCGTGGGGCGGGTCAGATACGCAGTATTTT. Looking up the rest from reference TRBV19 and TRBJ2-3 gives the full variable domain: DGGITQSPKYLFRKEGQNVTLSCEQNLNHDAMYWYRQDPGQGLRLIYYSQIVNDFQKGDIAEGYSVSREKKESFPLTVTSAQKNPTAFYLCASTPSWGGSDTQYFGPGTRLTVL.

The chain recombines TRBV27 with TRBJ2-6, with TRBD1 identical over 8 bases. Germline CDR1 reads MNHEY; CDR2 reads SMNVEV (reference sequence). The CDR3 is 17 residues long. V shed 7 bases, J shed 0 bases, and the junction held 8 bases outside the gene matches. The CDR3 region has the DNA TGTGCCAGCAAAAACAACAGGGGGTACTCTGGGGCCAACGTCCTGACTTTC. It codes for CASKNNRGYSGANVLTF.

V and J are TRBV19 and TRBJ1-2; D may be TRBD1 (5 bases). The CDR3 is 14 amino acids. Trimming shortened V by 0 bases and J by 8 bases, and 13 bases separated the two germline ends. Germline V gene sequence: CDR1 LNHDA, CDR2 SQIVND (reference sequence). CDR3 protein: CASSIDGAPSGYTF. The CDR3 DNA is TGTGCCAGTAGTATAGACGGGGCACCCTCCGGCTACACCTTC.

The chain carries TRBV6-1 and TRBJ2-4; TRBD2 might be the D (6 bases). CDR1 is MNHNS, CDR2 SASEGT, per germline. This CDR3 comprises 15 residues. Trimming pared 4 bases from V and 1 base from J, leaving 11 bases between. CDR3 region: CASSVGGSAKNIQYF. The CDR3 DNA reads as TGTGCCAGCAGTGTCGGGGGATCGGCCAAAAACATTCAGTACTTC.

The rearrangement links TRBV7-9 to TRBJ2-2, with D perhaps assigned TRBD1 or TRBD2 (5 bases each). This CDR3 has 14 residues. V shed 5 bases and J shed 6 bases, with 13 bases lying between them. Per germline, CDR1 SEHNR and CDR2 FQNEAQ (reference sequence). The CDR3 DNA sequence: TGTGCCAGCAGCAGAGGGGAGTGGTCCGGGGAGCTGTTTTTT. Amino acid sequence: CASSRGEWSGELFF.

The V gene is TRBV18, the J gene TRBJ2-1, with 7 bases matching TRBD2. With 2 bases clipped from V and 4 bases from J, the junction kept 5 bases outside the gene matches. This CDR3 region has 15 residues. The germline V gene has CDR1 KGHSH and CDR2 LQKENI. The CDR3 sequence is CASSPGGSIYNEQFF. In DNA, the CDR3 is TGTGCCAGCTCACCAGGCGGGAGCATATACAATGAGCAGTTCTTC.

The CDR3 region has the DNA TGTGCCAGCACCCCGGGGGCTACCTACGAGCAGTACTTC. Residues: CASTPGATYEQYF. V and J are TRBV28 and TRBJ2-7, with D perhaps assigned TRBD1 or TRBD2 (6 bases each). The CDR3 has 13 amino acids. Germline CDR1 MDHEN, CDR2 SYDVKM. The V end was cut by 7 bases, the J end by 2 bases, with 12 bases between.

The chain has TRBV5-6 and TRBJ2-2, with D perhaps TRBD2 (5 bases). Germline V gene data show CDR1 as SGHDT and CDR2 as YYEEEE. This CDR3 contains 14 residues. V was trimmed by 4 bases and J by 1 base, leaving 8 bases between them. The CDR3 DNA reads TGTGCCAGCAGCCCCCGGGGGAACACCGGGGAGCTGTTTTTT. This sequence encodes CASSPRGNTGELFF.

J is TRBJ2-5 and V is TRBV10-1, with 12 bases identical to TRBD2. Germline CDR1 is WNHNN and CDR2 is SYGVQD (reference sequence). The V gene end was trimmed by 4 bases and the J gene end by 1 base; junction bases not matched to a gene: 7. The CDR3 extends over 17 amino acids. CDR3 residues: CASSGLAGGPGQETQYF. Written as DNA, the CDR3 is TGCGCCAGCAGTGGTCTAGCGGGAGGGCCAGGCCAAGAGACCCAGTACTTC.

The chain recombines TRBV9 with TRBJ2-1; D remains unclear. Trimming took off 0 bases at V and 0 bases at J, with 7 bases between the two ends. The CDR3 is 15 amino acids. Germline V gene lookup returns CDR1 SGDLS and CDR2 YYNGEE. CDR3 sequence reads: CASSVAVSSYNEQFF. CDR3 nucleotide sequence: TGTGCCAGCAGCGTAGCCGTAAGCTCCTACAATGAGCAGTTCTTC.

This sequence joins TRBV7-9 and TRBJ1-2, with no clear D. Per germline, CDR1 SEHNR and CDR2 FQNEAQ (reference sequence). CDR3 size: 14 residues. Trimming pared 4 bases from V and 4 bases from J, leaving 13 bases between. In nucleotides, the CDR3 is TGTGCCAGCAGCTCGATTGGAGGGTTCTATGGCTACACCTTC. This codes for CASSSIGGFYGYTF.

The rearrangement uses TRBV7-2 and TRBJ2-1; perhaps TRBD1 as D (5 bases). The CDR3 sequence is 15 residues long. V lost 3 bases and J 5 bases, leaving 14 bases between the germline ends. CDR1 SGHTA and CDR2 FQGNSA come from the germline V gene. As DNA, the CDR3 is TGTGCCAGCAGCTTTTTCCAGGGCCCCAACAATGAGCAGTTCTTC. As protein: CASSFFQGPNNEQFF.

The CDR3 bases are TGTGCCAGCAGCCCAGCCTCCCGGGGGGGCTACACCTTC. Protein product: CASSPASRGGYTF. The V gene is TRBV11-2, the J gene TRBJ1-2; tentatively, D is TRBD1 (5 bases). CDR1 and CDR2 (germline): SGHAT, FQNNGV. CDR3 length: 13 residues. Trimming pared 5 bases from V and 8 bases from J, leaving 15 bases between.

J is TRBJ2-5 and V is TRBV10-2; 7 bases are a match to TRBD2. Looked up from germline, CDR1 is WSHSY and CDR2 is SAAADI. V dropped 2 bases and J dropped 5; count of bases not matched to a gene: 8. This CDR3 comprises 15 residues. The CDR3 nucleotides are TGCGCCAGCAGTGAGATCGGGGGAGGGTGGGAGACCCAGTACTTC. Encoded protein: CASSEIGGGWETQYF.

A single count supports this clone. The chain couples TRBV29-1 to TRBJ1-1, with D possibly being TRBD1 (6 bases). Germline-derived CDR1 and CDR2 are SQVTM and ANQGSEA. The length of the CDR3 is 15 residues. Trimming took off 0 bases at V and 4 bases at J, with 15 bases between the two ends. CDR3 in amino acids: CSVEDQGGQSTEAFF. Here the CDR3 DNA reads TGCAGCGTTGAAGATCAAGGGGGGCAGTCCACTGAAGCTTTCTTT.

The table lists this clone with a few counts. The V gene is TRBV18, the J gene TRBJ1-1; D is perhaps TRBD1 (6 bases). Per germline, CDR1 KGHSH and CDR2 LQKENI. The CDR3 consists of 15 residues. Deletions cut 3 bases from V and 1 base from J, with 12 bases between. As DNA, the CDR3 is TGTGCCAGCTCACCTGGGGGCCAGGGGAACACTGAAGCTTTCTTT. It is translated as CASSPGGQGNTEAFF.

The CDR3 DNA follows: TGTGCCAGCTCACCCCGGGACGGGGGGATGAACACTGAAGCTTTCTTT. This encodes CASSPRDGGMNTEAFF. The chain employs TRBV18 and TRBJ1-1; D may be TRBD1 (5 bases). This CDR3 has 16 residues. Per germline, CDR1 KGHSH and CDR2 LQKENI. V shed 3 bases and J shed 0 bases, with 14 bases lying between them.

V usage is TRBV7-2 and J usage is TRBJ1-2; no definite D call. This CDR3 contains 15 residues. The V end was cut by 5 bases, the J end by 1 base, with 14 bases between. Germline CDR1 and CDR2: SGHTA and FQGNSA. The CDR3 nucleotides read TGTGCCAGCAGCCCAACCCCCTCCCTTAACTATGGCTACACCTTC. Protein product: CASSPTPSLNYGYTF.

This chain uses TRBV5-4 with TRBJ2-5; possible D gene TRBD1, 5 bases. This CDR3 is built from 14 residues. Germline CDR1 SGHNT, CDR2 YYREEE (reference sequence). Trimming removed 1 base from V and 5 bases from J, with 12 bases in between. The CDR3 DNA reads TGTGCCAGCAGCTTGTTAGACAGCTGGGAGACCCAGTACTTC. Translating gives CASSLLDSWETQYF.

V and J are TRBV5-1 and TRBJ2-5, with TRBD2 matching over 10 bases. The germline gives CDR1 SGHRS, CDR2 YFSETQ. This CDR3 spans 14 amino acids. The trim removed 4 bases at V and 4 bases at J, leaving 4 bases unmatched. Written as DNA, the CDR3 is TGCGCCAGCAGCCCGGTAGCGGGGGGAGAGACCCAGTACTTC. It specifies CASSPVAGGETQYF.